Listed here are 25 T cell receptor beta chains from one sample, sequenced in a study of long-term antiretroviral therapy in people with HIV. The assay used was immunoSEQ (version v3.0), run at survey level. Profiling relied on immunoSEQ multiplex PCR, and the TCRdb table lists in-frame clones only, not all of them. There are 25,000 to 35,000 clones in the sample; 91% occur only once, and about 3.9% lies in the top ten. The input for sequencing was unsorted PBMCs, taken 3.1 years after starting antiretroviral therapy. These receptors came from a man between 18 and 29 years old with HIV.

This chain joins TRBV13 and TRBJ2-1; 7 bases align to TRBD2. The CDR3 covers 17 residues. V lost 5 bases and J lost 8; bases outside the gene matches: 18. Per germline, CDR1 PRHDT and CDR2 FYEKMQ (reference sequence). Here the CDR3 DNA reads TGTGCCAGCAGCCCCCCGGCCCCAGCGGGATATGGTGATGAGCAGTTCTTC. As protein: CASSPPAPAGYGDEQFF.

V gene TRBV27 combines with J gene TRBJ1-1; D call uncertain. The germline CDR1 and CDR2 sequences are MNHEY and SMNVEV (reference sequence). Trimming removed 6 bases at V and 3 bases at J, with 5 bases between. CDR3 size: 11 residues. The CDR3 region is CASRRDTEAFF. Here the CDR3 DNA reads TGTGCCAGCAGAAGGGACACTGAAGCTTTCTTT.

This chain connects TRBV25-1 to TRBJ1-6; 9 bases agree with TRBD1. The J segment lost 9 bases and the V segment lost 6 bases, leaving 3 bases of the junction unmatched. CDR3 length: 13 amino acids. Germline CDR1 MGHDK, CDR2 SYGVNS. Written as DNA, the CDR3 is TGTGCCAGCAGCTCACAGGGGGCTTCACCCCTCCACTTT. Translation gives CASSSQGASPLHF. Full variable domain (missing parts from reference TRBV25-1 and TRBJ1-6): EADIYQTPRYLVIGTGKKITLECSQTMGHDKMYWYQQDPGMELHLIHYSYGVNSTEKGDLSSESTVSRIRTEHFPLTLESARPSHTSQYLCASSSQGASPLHFGNGTRLTVT.

V and J are TRBV29-1 and TRBJ1-1, with D uncertain. Germline CDR1 reads SQVTM; CDR2 reads ANQGSEA. This CDR3 is built from 12 residues. Deletions cut 2 bases from V and 5 bases from J, with 9 bases between. In DNA form, the CDR3 reads TGCAGCGTTGAATGGCAATCGACTGAAGCTTTCTTT. It yields the protein CSVEWQSTEAFF.

In nucleotides, the CDR3 is TGTGCCAGTAGTATAGTCCTGAACACTGAAGCTTTCTTT. Encoded protein: CASSIVLNTEAFF. The gene calls are TRBV19 and TRBJ1-1; D unclear. Per germline, CDR1 LNHDA and CDR2 SQIVND (reference sequence). V lost 1 base and J lost 0, with 3 bases in between. This CDR3 is built from 13 residues.

The V and J genes are TRBV25-1 and TRBJ2-6; perhaps TRBD1 as D (5 bases). Trimming took off 2 bases at V and 2 bases at J, with 10 bases between the two ends. This CDR3 has 16 residues. Germline loops: CDR1 MGHDK, CDR2 SYGVNS. Here the CDR3 reads CASSETGRAGANVLTF. As DNA, the CDR3 is TGTGCCAGCAGTGAAACAGGAAGGGCTGGGGCCAACGTCCTGACTTTC.

The rearrangement joins TRBV7-2 to TRBJ2-7; 7 nucleotides agree with TRBD1. The junction had 4 bases not matched to a gene; V was cut back by 2 bases and J by 3 bases. Germline lookup yields CDR1 SGHTA and CDR2 FQGNSA. The CDR3 contains 14 residues. CDR3 bases: TGTGCCAGCAGCTTAAGGACAGGTGACTACGAGCAGTACTTC. Protein product: CASSLRTGDYEQYF.

This clone was detected once. The chain joins TRBV13 to TRBJ2-2; D is unresolved. The germline V gene encodes CDR1 PRHDT and CDR2 FYEKMQ (reference sequence). This CDR3 region has 15 residues. The V end lost 2 bases, the J end lost 0 bases, and 7 bases lay between the germline ends. The CDR3 is CASSLRSANTGELFF. As DNA, the CDR3 is TGTGCCAGCAGCTTACGGAGCGCGAACACCGGGGAGCTGTTTTTT.

V gene TRBV6-5 combines with J gene TRBJ1-2; 8 positions match TRBD1. The junction had 8 bases not matched to a gene; V was cut back by 6 bases and J by 2 bases. CDR1 is MNHEY, CDR2 SVGAGI, per germline. The length of the CDR3 is 15 residues. CDR3 in amino acids: CASSRGQGWNYGYTF. The CDR3, as DNA: TGTGCCAGCAGCAGAGGACAGGGATGGAACTATGGCTACACCTTC.

The J gene is TRBJ2-7, the V gene TRBV18, with a possible D match to TRBD1 (7 bases). CDR1 and CDR2 from the germline V gene are KGHSH and LQKENI. V lost 3 bases and J 6 bases, leaving 15 bases between the germline ends. CDR3 length: 14 amino acids. Here the CDR3 DNA reads TGTGCCAGCTCACCGGGGCAGGGGGGCAGCGAGCAGTACTTC. Its protein product is CASSPGQGGSEQYF.

The chain is built from TRBV9 and TRBJ2-1; D tentatively fits TRBD1 or TRBD2 (5 bases each). The CDR3 loop spans 14 amino acids. Germline V lookup: CDR1 SGDLS, CDR2 YYNGEE. With 4 bases removed from V and 5 bases from J, the gap between germline ends came to 13 bases. The CDR3 region has the DNA TGTGCCAGCAGCCCAGGGACCACCAACAATGAGCAGTTCTTC. Residues: CASSPGTTNNEQFF.

This clone was seen a handful of times. The chain uses TRBV25-1 and TRBJ1-5; tentatively, D is TRBD1 (5 bases). The V end was cut by 2 bases, the J end by 7 bases, with 15 bases between. The germline V gene encodes CDR1 MGHDK and CDR2 SYGVNS. The CDR3 sequence is 15 residues long. The CDR3 protein is CASSEGGGAGQPQHF. The CDR3 bases are TGTGCCAGCAGTGAAGGTGGAGGGGCAGGGCAGCCCCAGCATTTT.

This sequence joins TRBV15 and TRBJ2-3, with D uncertain. Germline V CDR1 and CDR2: LNHNV, YYDKDF (reference sequence). Trimming left V 0 bases short and J 0 bases short, with 7 bases between. There are 15 residues in the CDR3. The CDR3 region is CATSRDGVSTDTQYF. The CDR3 nucleotides are TGTGCCACCAGCAGAGATGGGGTTAGCACAGATACGCAGTATTTT.

This chain links TRBV11-2 with TRBJ2-7, with a possible D match to TRBD2 (6 bases). Trimming took off 0 bases at V and 2 bases at J, with 14 bases between the two ends. Germline lookup yields CDR1 SGHAT and CDR2 FQNNGV. The CDR3 consists of 16 residues. DNA for the CDR3: TGTGCCAGCAGCTTAGATTGGTTGGGGGGAGCCTACGAGCAGTACTTC. Its translation: CASSLDWLGGAYEQYF. The whole variable domain, filled in from reference TRBV11-2 and TRBJ2-7, reads EAGVAQSPRYKIIEKRQSVAFWCNPISGHATLYWYQQILGQGPKLLIQFQNNGVVDDSQLPKDRFSAERLKGVDSTLKIQPAKLEDSAVYLCASSLDWLGGAYEQYFGPGTRLTVT.

The V and J genes are TRBV11-2 and TRBJ2-7, with TRBD1 matching over 8 bases. V dropped 0 bases and J dropped 3; count of bases not matched to a gene: 7. Germline V gene lookup returns CDR1 SGHAT and CDR2 FQNNGV. The CDR3 has 16 amino acids. CDR3 coding DNA: TGTGCCAGCAGCTTAGAGCCGACAGGGACAGGCTACGAGCAGTACTTC. As protein: CASSLEPTGTGYEQYF.

The chain uses TRBV7-9 and TRBJ2-1; 9 nucleotides agree with TRBD1. The germline gives CDR1 SEHNR, CDR2 FQNEAQ (reference sequence). There are 17 residues in the CDR3. V lost 0 bases to trimming and J lost 4 bases; unmatched junction nucleotides: 7. The DNA for the CDR3 is TGTGCCAGCAGCTTAGCGTCCACGGGACAGGGTTACAATGAGCAGTTCTTC. Amino acids: CASSLASTGQGYNEQFF.

This clone appeared once. This chain uses TRBV29-1 with TRBJ2-3, with D uncertain. Germline assignment: CDR1 SQVTM and CDR2 ANQGSEA. Trimming pared 5 bases from V and 3 bases from J, leaving 6 bases between. This CDR3 has 11 residues. The CDR3 sequence is CSVQVTDTQYF. The DNA of the CDR3 is TGCAGCGTTCAGGTGACAGATACGCAGTATTTT.

V is TRBV19 and J is TRBJ1-5; a possible D gene is TRBD1 (5 bases). CDR3 length: 13 amino acids. The V end was cut by 7 bases, the J end by 4 bases, with 11 bases between. Germline V gene lookup returns CDR1 LNHDA and CDR2 SQIVND (reference sequence). The chain's CDR3 is CASNDRPNQPQHF. In DNA form, the CDR3 reads TGTGCCAGTAATGACAGACCAAATCAGCCCCAGCATTTT.

Here the CDR3 DNA reads TGTGCCAGCAGCGTAGTGACGGGGGGCGTCTACACAGATACGCAGTATTTT. Translated: CASSVVTGGVYTDTQYF. The V call is TRBV9, the J call TRBJ2-3; D is possibly TRBD2 (7 bases). V lost 0 bases and J 2 bases, leaving 16 bases between the germline ends. The germline V gene encodes CDR1 SGDLS and CDR2 YYNGEE. The CDR3 loop spans 17 amino acids. Drawing the rest from reference TRBV9 and TRBJ2-3, the complete variable domain is DSGVTQTPKHLITATGQRVTLRCSPRSGDLSVYWYQQSLDQGLQFLIQYYNGEERAKGNILERFSAQQFPDLHSELNLSSLELGDSALYFCASSVVTGGVYTDTQYFGPGTRLTVL.

The V and J genes are TRBV7-9 and TRBJ1-5; TRBD1 aligns across 9 bases. The CDR3 is made up of 12 amino acids. The V and J ends lost 3 bases and 10 bases, in that order; junction bases with no gene match: 1. Germline V gene data show CDR1 as SEHNR and CDR2 as FQNEAQ (reference sequence). The CDR3, as DNA: TGTGCCAGCAGCTTGACAGGGGGACCCCAGCATTTT. Protein: CASSLTGGPQHF.

The chain uses TRBV7-2 and TRBJ1-4, with D unresolved. Trimming shortened V by 3 bases and J by 4 bases, and 12 bases separated the two germline ends. Germline V lookup: CDR1 SGHTA, CDR2 FQGNSA. The CDR3 sequence is 15 residues long. CDR3 nucleotide sequence: TGTGCCAGCAGCTTGTTTGGGGAGGGTAATGAAAAACTGTTTTTT. Encoded protein: CASSLFGEGNEKLFF.

The gene calls are TRBV12-5 and TRBJ2-1; D is undetermined. Deletions cut 6 bases from V and 6 bases from J, with 12 bases between. This CDR3 region has 13 residues. CDR1 LGHNT and CDR2 FRNRAP come from the germline V gene. The CDR3 loop is CASGLPWGNEQFF. For the CDR3, the DNA is TGTGCTAGTGGCCTCCCCTGGGGCAATGAGCAGTTCTTC.

This chain joins TRBV11-1 and TRBJ1-2; D remains ambiguous. The CDR3 totals 14 residues. The germline gives CDR1 SGHAT, CDR2 FQDESV (reference sequence). V shed 3 bases and J shed 4 bases, with 12 bases lying between them. Written as DNA, the CDR3 is TGTGCCAGCAGCTTCCAGGACGGACTCTATGGCTACACCTTC. Translating it yields CASSFQDGLYGYTF.

The chain is built from TRBV15 and TRBJ2-7, with D possibly matching TRBD1 (5 bases). This CDR3 is built from 17 residues. CDR1 is LNHNV, CDR2 YYDKDF, per germline (reference sequence). V was clipped by 0 bases and J by 1 base, with 16 bases between them. CDR3 amino acids: CATSRDLQGRISYEQYF. CDR3 nucleotides: TGTGCCACCAGCAGAGATCTCCAGGGTCGTATTTCCTACGAGCAGTACTTC. The complete variable domain, with remaining parts taken from reference TRBV15 and TRBJ2-7, reads DAMVIQNPRYQVTQFGKPVTLSCSQTLNHNVMYWYQQKSSQAPKLLFHYYDKDFNNEADTPDNFQSRRPNTSFCFLDIRSPGLGDTAMYLCATSRDLQGRISYEQYFGPGTRLTVT.

The V and J genes are TRBV11-2 and TRBJ1-5, with D hard to call. The CDR3 is 13 amino acids. The germline gives CDR1 SGHAT, CDR2 FQNNGV. Trimming pared 5 bases from V and 5 bases from J, leaving 10 bases between. Here the CDR3 DNA reads TGTGCCAGCAGCCCTCGGGCCGATCAGCCCCAGCATTTT. It encodes CASSPRADQPQHF.